The sequence of this T cell receptor (beta chain) was determined in a study of molecular identifiers for immune sequencing clone quantification. Whole-study context: RNA from approximately 20,000 or 100,000 naive CD8 cells was split five ways in replicates, with four sequenced. General study points: Reports indicate spiked Jurkat TCR RNA from one cell could be found among one million naive cells. Barcode-sharing identical TCR molecules could underestimate highly expanded clone sizes.

Each CDR3 protein is one row after TCRdb ran MiXCR on the PCR reads. The sample records about 640,000 distinct CDR3 sequences, just under 20% being singletons. This clonotype was detected only a few times. What it binds is unknown. CD8+CD4-CCR7+CD45RA+ sorting gave the naive CD8 T cells. The sample was naive CD8+ T cells from blood, with Jurkat cell RNA spiked in. The subset here: FACS-sorted CD8+CD4-CCR7+CD45RA+ naive T cells. This TCR came from a human donor in good health. Some libraries in this study had Jurkat cell RNA spiked in.

This CDR3 is CASSSGTSVHNEQFF. The CDR3 region has the DNA TGTGCCAGCAGCTCCGGGACTAGCGTCCACAATGAGCAGTTCTTC. The rearrangement uses TRBV3-1 and TRBJ2-1; 10 bases agree with TRBD2. The V gene end was trimmed by 5 bases and the J gene end by 5 bases; junction bases not matched to a gene: 6. Germline V lookup: CDR1 LGHDT, CDR2 YNNKEL (reference sequence). The CDR3 is 15 amino acids.